These 21 T cell receptor beta chains came from one sample sequenced in a study of shared clonotypes between healthy human individuals. Profiled with immunoSEQ multiplex PCR; TCRdb holds only in-frame clones, not every one. The table records more than 400,000 clones, approximately 78% of them present only once. Sequencing was performed on PBMCs. These receptors were obtained from a woman in her thirties or forties in good health. Some clones in this sample may be carry-over from other donors' samples.

CDR3 loop: CASSALWTTWTYEQYF. CDR3 bases: TGCGCCAGCAGTGCCCTCTGGACAACCTGGACCTACGAGCAGTACTTC. J is TRBJ2-7 and V is TRBV10-2; TRBD1 might be the D (5 bases). Germline V lookup: CDR1 WSHSY, CDR2 SAAADI. CDR3 size: 16 residues. V dropped 4 bases and J dropped 2 bases, with 18 bases sitting between them.

The J gene is TRBJ1-5, the V gene TRBV6-5, with D hard to call. V lost 6 bases to trimming and J lost 3 bases, with 15 bases between them. The CDR3 spans 15 residues. Germline V gene sequence: CDR1 MNHEY, CDR2 SVGAGI. The CDR3 loop is CASSRTGSSNQPQHF. Here the CDR3 DNA reads TGTGCCAGCAGCCGAACGGGCAGTTCCAATCAGCCCCAGCATTTT.

This clone is a singleton in its sample. The chain recombines TRBV29-1 with TRBJ2-7; 10 nucleotides agree with TRBD2. CDR3 length: 15 amino acids. J gave up 7 bases and V 4 bases, and 13 bases lay outside the gene matches. Germline CDR1 SQVTM, CDR2 ANQGSEA. The CDR3 nucleotides read TGCAGCGTTGGGTTCCAGCGGGAGGGCCTGTCTGAGCAGTACTTC. Its translation is CSVGFQREGLSEQYF.

This clone came up once. This chain joins TRBV14 and TRBJ2-7; TRBD2 matches at 8 bases. V was pared by 0 bases and J by 0 bases, with 7 bases of the junction left unmatched. The CDR3 totals 17 residues. Per the germline V gene, CDR1 is SGHDN and CDR2 is FVKESK. The CDR3 is CASSQEMRTSFSYEQYF. The CDR3 DNA sequence: TGTGCCAGCAGCCAAGAAATGCGGACTAGCTTCTCCTACGAGCAGTACTTC.

V is TRBV13 and J is TRBJ2-1; D ambiguous. V was trimmed by 2 bases and J by 9 bases, leaving 8 bases between them. The germline gives CDR1 PRHDT, CDR2 FYEKMQ (reference sequence). CDR3 length: 12 amino acids. The CDR3 region has the DNA TGTGCCAGCAGCTTAAAAGGTGGTGAGCAGTTCTTC. This sequence encodes CASSLKGGEQFF.

The genes are TRBV15 and TRBJ1-1, with TRBD1 as a possible D gene (6 bases). This CDR3 has 15 residues. CDR1 and CDR2 (germline): LNHNV, YYDKDF (reference sequence). V lost 5 bases and J lost 1, with 14 bases in between. CDR3 residues: CATSPRGGGNTEAFF. In DNA form, the CDR3 reads TGTGCCACCAGCCCCAGAGGAGGGGGGAACACTGAAGCTTTCTTT.

The CDR3 loop is CASSKDRGGNTIYF. CDR3 bases: TGTGCCAGCAGCAAAGACAGGGGTGGAAACACCATATATTTT. The chain is built from TRBV21-1 and TRBJ1-3; TRBD1, the table's D call, lacks a check against the DNA. TRBV21-1 is classified as a pseudogene. CDR3 length: 14 amino acids.

The gene calls are TRBV5-1 and TRBJ2-3; the D gene is possibly TRBD1 (6 bases). The ends were cut back, 4 bases at V and 4 bases at J, with 10 bases in the middle. Germline V gene lookup returns CDR1 SGHRS and CDR2 YFSETQ. This CDR3 has 13 residues. CDR3 protein: CASSPRTADTQYF. Written as DNA, the CDR3 is TGCGCCAGCAGCCCCCGGACAGCAGATACGCAGTATTTT.

The rearrangement uses TRBV5-6 and TRBJ2-1; TRBD2 matches 10 bases. This CDR3 spans 14 amino acids. Germline lookup yields CDR1 SGHDT and CDR2 YYEEEE. V was pared by 5 bases and J by 8 bases, with 7 bases of the junction left unmatched. CDR3 in amino acids: CASRASGSGYEQFF. In DNA, the CDR3 is TGTGCCAGCAGAGCTAGCGGGAGTGGGTATGAGCAGTTCTTC.

The count of this clone is one. The chain links TRBV7-9 to TRBJ2-5, with D possibly TRBD2 on 6 matching bases. Trimming took off 2 bases at V and 3 bases at J, with 10 bases between the two ends. The length of the CDR3 is 14 residues. From germline, CDR1 is SEHNR and CDR2 FQNEAQ (reference sequence). The DNA for the CDR3 is TGTGCCAGCAGCTTAACTAGCACGAAAGAGACCCAGTACTTC. It is translated as CASSLTSTKETQYF.

This rearrangement joins TRBV2 to TRBJ1-1; 8 bases map to TRBD1. There are 13 residues in the CDR3. CDR1 is SNHLY and CDR2 is FYNNEI in the germline V gene. The V and J ends lost 6 bases and 8 bases, in that order; junction bases with no gene match: 8. CDR3 protein: CASSVRTGMEAFF. The CDR3 DNA sequence: TGTGCCAGCAGCGTCCGGACAGGGATGGAAGCTTTCTTT. The full variable domain, in which reference TRBV2 and TRBJ1-1 provide the parts outside the CDR3, is EPEVTQTPSHQVTQMGQEVILRCVPISNHLYFYWYRQILGQKVEFLVSFYNNEISEKSEIFDDQFSVERPDGSNFTLKIRSTKLEDSAMYFCASSVRTGMEAFFGQGTRLTVV.

The genes are TRBV19 and TRBJ2-3, with D uncertain. V gave up 1 base and J gave up 2 bases, with 4 bases separating them. Germline values: CDR1 LNHDA, CDR2 SQIVND (reference sequence). The CDR3 runs 13 residues. In DNA, the CDR3 is TGTGCCAGTAGTATAGTTAACACAGATACGCAGTATTTT. This translates into CASSIVNTDTQYF.

V and J are TRBV5-1 and TRBJ1-3; D ambiguous. There are 13 residues in the CDR3. Trimming took 6 bases from V and 0 from J, leaving 7 bases between them. Germline CDR1 reads SGHRS; CDR2 reads YFSETQ. CDR3 protein: CASNEGSGNTIYF. In DNA form, the CDR3 reads TGCGCCAGCAATGAGGGCTCTGGAAACACCATATATTTT.

This chain links TRBV10-1 with TRBJ2-1; 9 bases align to TRBD2. The junction had 3 bases not matched to a gene; V was cut back by 2 bases and J by 10 bases. The CDR3 is 13 amino acids. The germline V gene encodes CDR1 WNHNN and CDR2 SYGVQD (reference sequence). CDR3 amino acids: CASSEAGGGEQFF. In DNA, the CDR3 is TGCGCCAGCAGTGAGGCGGGGGGGGGCGAGCAGTTCTTC.

This clone was seen a few times. This chain joins TRBV4-2 and TRBJ1-5; no reliable D call. Germline V gene lookup returns CDR1 LGHNA and CDR2 YNFKEQ. Trimming pared 0 bases from V and 5 bases from J, leaving 5 bases between. This CDR3 comprises 13 residues. This CDR3 is CASSQDSDQPQHF. Written as DNA, the CDR3 is TGTGCCAGCAGCCAAGATAGTGATCAGCCCCAGCATTTT.

Notes on this clone: The same CDR3 can be traced to other DNA sequences in this sample. The chain links TRBV29-1 to TRBJ2-3; 11 bases agree with TRBD2. The CDR3 has 13 residues. Trimming cost V 6 bases and J 3 bases; bases outside gene matches: 2. The germline CDR1 and CDR2 sequences are SQVTM and ANQGSEA. This CDR3 reads CSVVAGGTDTQYF. As DNA, the CDR3 is TGCAGCGTAGTAGCGGGAGGGACAGATACGCAGTATTTT.

This clone was recorded a few times. The chain has TRBV6-5 and TRBJ2-3, with TRBD2 matching over 12 bases. The V gene's germline CDR1 is MNHEY and CDR2 SVGAGI. This CDR3 comprises 16 residues. V shed 0 bases, J shed 4 bases, and the junction held 2 bases outside the gene matches. DNA of the CDR3: TGTGCCAGCAGTTACTCCAGACTAGCGGGAGCAGATACGCAGTATTTT. Protein product: CASSYSRLAGADTQYF.

This clone was seen a few times. Other DNA sequences within the sample encode an identical CDR3. The CDR3 loop reads CASSLVGRGDEKLFF. The CDR3 region has the DNA TGTGCCAGCAGCTTAGTGGGAAGAGGGGATGAAAAACTGTTTTTT. V usage is TRBV7-9 and J usage is TRBJ1-4; D is perhaps TRBD1 (5 bases). The V end was cut by 1 base, the J end by 6 bases, with 12 bases between. The CDR3 extends over 15 amino acids. Germline loops: CDR1 SEHNR, CDR2 FQNEAQ (reference sequence).

This clone has more than one count but fewer than ten. The V call is TRBV5-5, the J call TRBJ2-7; D is unresolved. Between the trimmed V and J ends, which lost 4 bases and 7 bases, there was a span of 15 bases. This CDR3 is 13 amino acids long. Germline assignment: CDR1 SGHKS and CDR2 YYEKEE (reference sequence). CDR3 nucleotide sequence: TGTGCCAGCAGCCCGGTACCTAAAAGGGAGCAGTACTTC. This sequence encodes CASSPVPKREQYF.

V gene TRBV4-1 combines with J gene TRBJ2-1; 10 nucleotides align to TRBD2. V lost 6 bases and J lost 3; bases outside the gene matches: 8. The CDR3 runs 16 residues. CDR1 and CDR2 from the germline V gene are MGHRA and YSYEKL. For the CDR3, the DNA is TGCGCCAGCAGGGGACCAAGGACTAGCGGCTACAATGAGCAGTTCTTC. Protein: CASRGPRTSGYNEQFF.

This sequence joins TRBV23-1 and TRBJ2-3; 7 bases agree with TRBD2. TRBV23-1 is marked as an open reading frame, function uncertain. CDR3 size: 16 residues. V shed 0 bases, J shed 3 bases, and the junction held 6 bases outside the gene matches. The CDR3 DNA is TGCGCCAGCAGTCAATCTCGGGGACTATGGACAGATACGCAGTATTTT. Amino acids: CASSQSRGLWTDTQYF.